This T cell receptor (beta chain) was found in a study of shared clonotypes between healthy human individuals. Profiled with immunoSEQ multiplex PCR; TCRdb holds only in-frame clones, not every one. This sample has approximately 470,000 clones; about 78% occur once, and the top ten carry about 12%. This clone has a count of ten or more. Its antigen is not identified. Study-level findings and limits: Measured sharing among donors was expected to vary with sequencing depth.

CDR3 size: 15 residues. Germline CDR1 is MNHNS and CDR2 is SASEGT. Losses at the gene ends were 6 bases for V and 4 bases for J; bases not matched to a gene: 11. The receptor comes from a woman aged 40 to 50 in good health. Some clones in this sample may be carry-over from other donors' samples. The sequencing sample was made of PBMCs. V is TRBV6-1 and J is TRBJ1-2; 7 bases are a match to TRBD1. CDR3 bases: TGTGCCAGCAGAACTTTTTTCTGGGACAGCTATGGCTACACCTTC. It translates to CASRTFFWDSYGYTF.